These 17 T cell receptor beta chains were sequenced from one sample in a study of radiation and T cells in renal cell carcinoma. Documented time point: baseline pretreatment blood. Specified treatment: 15 Gy SBRT to primary tumor, nephrectomy 4 weeks later. The repertoire was sequenced with immunoSEQ multiplex PCR; TCRdb's copy has only in-frame clones and lacks some. The table includes tens of thousands of clones, 82% detected once. The sample here was blood, taken from a patient whose treatment included radiotherapy and nephrectomy. These receptors were collected from a man aged 55 to 69 with renal cell carcinoma.

The chain uses TRBV19 and TRBJ2-1, with 10 bases matching TRBD2. Trimming took 3 bases from V and 7 from J; bases not matched to a gene: 15. The CDR3 consists of 18 residues. Germline V lookup: CDR1 LNHDA, CDR2 SQIVND (reference sequence). The CDR3 DNA follows: TGTGCCAGTAGTATTGGGCTAGCGGGAGAGTGGGTTGTAAATGAGCAGTTCTTC. It translates to CASSIGLAGEWVVNEQFF.

CDR3 region: CASSSILGGRGNEQFF. DNA of the CDR3: TGCGCCAGCAGCTCCATACTAGGCGGGAGGGGTAATGAGCAGTTCTTC. This chain links TRBV5-1 with TRBJ2-1; 9 nucleotides align to TRBD2. V dropped 3 bases and J dropped 7; count of bases not matched to a gene: 11. Per germline, CDR1 SGHRS and CDR2 YFSETQ. The CDR3 consists of 16 residues.

The chain has TRBV30 and TRBJ2-1, with D possibly matching TRBD2 (6 bases). The CDR3 spans 14 residues. The germline gives CDR1 GTSNPN, CDR2 SVGIG (reference sequence). V lost 3 bases and J lost 8, with 17 bases in between. The CDR3: CAWRGGLPLDEQFF. In DNA form, the CDR3 reads TGTGCCTGGAGAGGAGGACTACCTTTGGATGAGCAGTTCTTC.

Written as DNA, the CDR3 is TGTGCCAGCACGGCGGGCAGGGATGCCTACGAGCAGTACTTC. Its protein product is CASTAGRDAYEQYF. The rearrangement uses TRBV7-6 and TRBJ2-7; TRBD1 or TRBD2 may be the D gene (5 bases each). V shed 7 bases and J shed 2 bases, with 15 bases lying between them. Germline loops: CDR1 SGHVS, CDR2 FNYEAQ. The CDR3 is 14 amino acids.

This chain joins TRBV7-3 and TRBJ2-5; the match to TRBD1 covers 7 bases. V shed 5 bases and J 0 bases; nucleotides not matched to a gene: 3. In germline, CDR1 is SGHTA, CDR2 FQGTGA. The CDR3 totals 14 residues. Here the CDR3 reads CASSPDRDQETQYF. The CDR3 region has the DNA TGTGCCAGCAGCCCCGACAGGGACCAAGAGACCCAGTACTTC. Full variable domain (rest looked up from reference TRBV7-3 and TRBJ2-5): GAGVSQTPSNKVTEKGKYVELRCDPISGHTALYWYRQSLGQGPEFLIYFQGTGAADDSGLPNDRFFAVRPEGSVSTLKIQRTERGDSAVYLCASSPDRDQETQYFGPGTRLLVL.

This chain uses TRBV28 with TRBJ2-1; 7 bases fit TRBD1. This CDR3 is 13 amino acids long. The germline V gene encodes CDR1 MDHEN and CDR2 SYDVKM. V dropped 7 bases and J dropped 4; count of bases not matched to a gene: 4. The CDR3 nucleotides are TGTGCCAGCATCGGGACAGCATACAATGAGCAGTTCTTC. Its protein is CASIGTAYNEQFF. Full variable domain (remainder filled in from reference TRBV28 and TRBJ2-1): DVKVTQSSRYLVKRTGEKVFLECVQDMDHENMFWYRQDPGLGLRLIYFSYDVKMKEKGDIPEGYSVSREKKERFSLILESASTNQTSMYLCASIGTAYNEQFFGPGTRLTVL.

The chain has TRBV10-2 and TRBJ2-3; no clear D. With 3 bases removed from V and 2 bases from J, the gap between germline ends came to 6 bases. Looked up from germline, CDR1 is WSHSY and CDR2 is SAAADI. This CDR3 region has 13 residues. The CDR3 DNA reads as TGCGCCAGCAGTGAACACTTCACAGATACGCAGTATTTT. The encoded protein is CASSEHFTDTQYF.

The J gene is TRBJ2-5, the V gene TRBV25-1; 9 positions agree with TRBD2. This CDR3 comprises 18 residues. V lost 3 bases to trimming and J lost 4 bases; unmatched junction nucleotides: 15. The germline CDR1 and CDR2 sequences are MGHDK and SYGVNS. The CDR3 reads CASSDGMAGGPKGETQYF. CDR3 nucleotide sequence: TGTGCCAGCAGTGATGGCATGGCGGGAGGGCCCAAGGGAGAGACCCAGTACTTC.

The V call is TRBV5-6, the J call TRBJ2-7; the D gene is possibly TRBD2 (5 bases). CDR3 size: 15 residues. Germline CDR1 and CDR2: SGHDT and YYEEEE. Between the trimmed V and J ends, which lost 0 bases and 0 bases, there was a span of 10 bases. The CDR3: CASSLGPSSSYEQYF. In DNA form, the CDR3 reads TGTGCCAGCAGCTTGGGGCCTAGCAGCTCCTACGAGCAGTACTTC.

The chain has TRBV13 and TRBJ2-5, with unresolved D. The germline V gene has CDR1 PRHDT and CDR2 FYEKMQ (reference sequence). The ends were cut back, 2 bases at V and 0 bases at J, with 4 bases in the middle. The CDR3 has 13 amino acids. This CDR3 is CASSLQDQETQYF. In DNA form, the CDR3 reads TGTGCCAGCAGCTTACAGGACCAAGAGACCCAGTACTTC.

V is TRBV7-8 and J is TRBJ1-5, with 8 bases that match TRBD1. Trimming at V came to 5 bases and at J to 5 bases, leaving 8 bases not matched to a gene. Looked up from germline, CDR1 is SGHVS and CDR2 is FQNEAQ. This CDR3 has 15 residues. CDR3 bases: TGTGCCAGCAGCAAGACAGGGGCAGGCTATCAGCCCCAGCATTTT. It encodes CASSKTGAGYQPQHF.

The genes are TRBV6-1 and TRBJ1-1; TRBD1 is a possible D gene (6 bases). The CDR3 has 14 residues. Germline CDR1 MNHNS, CDR2 SASEGT. Trimming took off 3 bases at V and 5 bases at J, with 13 bases between the two ends. The chain's CDR3 is CASSDLRGTTEAFF. CDR3 sequence (DNA): TGTGCCAGCAGTGACCTCCGTGGGACAACTGAAGCTTTCTTT.

V is TRBV6-5 and J is TRBJ2-7; tentatively, D is TRBD2 (5 bases). Germline V gene sequence: CDR1 MNHEY, CDR2 SVGAGI. The length of the CDR3 is 16 residues. Trimming removed 2 bases at V and 2 bases at J, with 16 bases between. CDR3 residues: CASSYGPLTSPYEQYF. CDR3 nucleotide sequence: TGTGCCAGCAGTTACGGCCCCCTCACTAGTCCCTACGAGCAGTACTTC.

CDR3 DNA: TGTGCCAGCAGCTTGGGACTAGCGGGAGGTAGGACAGATACGCAGTATTTT. This translates into CASSLGLAGGRTDTQYF. The chain recombines TRBV11-2 with TRBJ2-3; 15 bases line up with TRBD2. Germline V gene lookup returns CDR1 SGHAT and CDR2 FQNNGV. The trim removed 3 bases at V and 3 bases at J, leaving 4 bases unmatched. The CDR3 extends over 17 amino acids.

The chain employs TRBV28 and TRBJ2-2, with 9 bases aligning to TRBD2. The CDR3 contains 18 residues. From germline, CDR1 is MDHEN and CDR2 SYDVKM. Trimming took 4 bases from V and 5 from J; bases not matched to a gene: 14. The CDR3 loop is CASSSPGLATWGTGELFF. CDR3 DNA sequence: TGTGCCAGCAGTTCCCCGGGACTAGCTACTTGGGGGACCGGGGAGCTGTTTTTT.

A single count supports this clone. This chain joins TRBV6-5 and TRBJ1-1; 8 bases map to TRBD1. Germline CDR1 reads MNHEY; CDR2 reads SVGAGI. The CDR3 contains 16 residues. V was pared by 0 bases and J by 4 bases, with 7 bases of the junction left unmatched. Written as DNA, the CDR3 is TGTGCCAGCAGTTACTCTCCAGGGGGCGGGCCCACTGAAGCTTTCTTT. It encodes CASSYSPGGGPTEAFF.

Here the CDR3 DNA reads TGCGCCAGCAGCCTCTCTACCCCAGGACGGGAGATTTCCTACGAGCAGTACTTC. Its translation: CASSLSTPGREISYEQYF. V is TRBV4-1 and J is TRBJ2-7, with a possible D match to TRBD2 (6 bases). The germline CDR1 and CDR2 sequences are MGHRA and YSYEKL. V lost 4 bases to trimming and J lost 1 base, with 23 bases between them. The CDR3 is 18 residues long.